The present entry profiles one T cell receptor (beta chain) with its context. Its antigen remains unknown. This specimen comes from a study of immune evolution from preneoplasia to lung adenocarcinoma. Whole-study findings and limits: From normal lung to invasive adenocarcinoma, top clone frequencies appeared to decrease.

This CDR3 is built from 15 residues. V was clipped by 0 bases and J by 5 bases; unmatched bases: 7. CDR1 SGDLS and CDR2 YYNGEE come from the germline V gene. After pathologic assessment, macro-dissection selected premalignant or tumor cells for extraction. Libraries were prepared by immunoSEQ multiplex PCR; TCRdb keeps only in-frame clonotypes and omits some of them. The sample yields thousands of clones, around 85% seen once. Sequenced sample: FFPE minimally invasive lung adenocarcinoma tissue. The receptor was isolated from a donor at least 70 years old with lung adenocarcinoma. The chain combines TRBV9 with TRBJ2-5, with 7 bases identical to TRBD2. CDR3 in DNA: TGTGCCAGCAGCGTAGGAGTCGGGAGGTCGGAGACCCAGTACTTC. Its protein product is CASSVGVGRSETQYF.